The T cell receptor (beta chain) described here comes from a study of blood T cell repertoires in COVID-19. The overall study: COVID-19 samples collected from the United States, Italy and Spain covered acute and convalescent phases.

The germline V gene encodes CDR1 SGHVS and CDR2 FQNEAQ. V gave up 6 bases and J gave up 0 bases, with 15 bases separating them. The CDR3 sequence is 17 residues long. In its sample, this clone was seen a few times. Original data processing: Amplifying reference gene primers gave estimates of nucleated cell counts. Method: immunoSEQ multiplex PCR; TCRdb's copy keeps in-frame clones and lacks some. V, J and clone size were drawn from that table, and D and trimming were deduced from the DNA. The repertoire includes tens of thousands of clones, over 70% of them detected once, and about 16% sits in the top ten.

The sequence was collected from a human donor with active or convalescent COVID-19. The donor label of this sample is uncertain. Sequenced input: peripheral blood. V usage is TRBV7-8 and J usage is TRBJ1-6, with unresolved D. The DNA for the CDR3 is TGTGCCAGCAGTACCCGGGAGGAGAGCTCCTATAATTCACCCCTCCACTTT. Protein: CASSTREESSYNSPLHF.